This T cell receptor beta chain came from a study of a mutant IDH1 vaccine in newly diagnosed glioma. Study-wide background: Radiotherapy alone preceded vaccination by 4-6 weeks; alternatively, vaccination started with temozolomide cycles. It was at week 35 that visit V12 occurred, and at week 47 that visit V13 did. Every participant had undergone radiotherapy, temozolomide, or both before, and most underwent both.

Sample time point: week 35, safety follow-up. Topical imiquimod was applied with each vaccine dose, which held 300 ug of mutant IDH1 20-mer peptide. Clones were sequenced by immunoSEQ multiplex PCR, and TCRdb holds only the in-frame ones, with some missing. This table holds more than 60,000 clones, roughly 74% found once. Trimming took 0 bases from V and 11 from J, leaving 25 bases between them. Germline V CDR1 and CDR2: MRHNA, SNTAGT. CDR3 length: 17 residues. A word on this clone: Its antigen remains unidentified.

This TCR came from a man aged 50-59 years with glioma. The rearrangement joins TRBV6-4 to TRBJ1-2; tentative D call: TRBD1 (5 bases). The starting material was PBMCs, obtained from a glioma patient whose treatment included an IDH1 peptide vaccine. Here the CDR3 reads CASSDSILSRERFWYTF. CDR3 sequence (DNA): TGTGCCAGCAGTGACTCGATTCTGAGCAGGGAAAGGTTCTGGTACACCTTC.